The entry below gives a single T cell receptor beta chain sequence along with its context. The antigen remains undetermined. The CDR3 sequence is 12 residues long. From germline, CDR1 is SGHRS and CDR2 YFSETQ. The V end lost 1 base, the J end lost 5 bases, and 6 bases lay between the germline ends. The data originate from a study of T cell responses to AZD1222 COVID-19 vaccine. Study-level points and caveats: Baseline seropositivity occurred in only six AZD1222 recipients. Researchers report vaccine-associated CD4 TCRs spanning spike, with dominance at 160-218 and 743-854. Without day 14 samples, only post-peak T cell repertoires were studied. Clonal diversity may have been underestimated, and the donors were mostly white British, with more females than males.

Sequencing used immunoSEQ multiplex PCR; TCRdb keeps in-frame clones, though not all of them. The sample yields some 150,000 clones, approximately 90% seen once. This chain uses TRBV5-1 with TRBJ1-1; D is possibly TRBD1 (5 bases). Sequenced material: peripheral blood, taken on day 0 of AZD1222 vaccination. This clonotype was sampled from an adult in good health. This chain's CDR3 is CASSLKGTEAFF. Written as DNA, the CDR3 is TGCGCCAGCAGCTTGAAGGGGACTGAAGCTTTCTTT.